Shown below are 2 T cell receptor beta chains from a single sample sequenced in a study of T cells after yellow fever vaccination. One entry per CDR3 protein results from TCRdb running MiXCR on the 5' RACE reads. The sample yields a few hundred thousand distinct CDR3 sequences, 3.5% to 4.5% seen once. Sequencing used PBMCs, obtained 15 days after the yellow fever booster vaccination. Receptor source: a man aged 18 to 35 who received the YFV17D yellow fever vaccine.

This clonotype was seen many times. The V call is TRBV5-1, the J call TRBJ2-7, with 7 nucleotides matching TRBD1. Germline trimming cut 1 base from V and 4 bases from J; bases unmatched to any gene: 8. This CDR3 is 15 amino acids long. Germline assignment: CDR1 SGHRS and CDR2 YFSETQ. CDR3 in DNA: TGCGCCAGCAGCTTGCTCCAGGGGGAGTCGTACGAGCAGTACTTC. Its translation: CASSLLQGESYEQYF.

The sample holds a few counts of this clonotype. This chain joins TRBV5-5 and TRBJ1-4; weak D call: TRBD1 (5 bases). CDR3 length equals 15 residues. The V gene's germline CDR1 is SGHKS and CDR2 YYEKEE (reference sequence). Between the trimmed V and J ends, which lost 1 base and 8 bases, there was a span of 15 bases. CDR3 sequence (DNA): TGTGCCAGCAGCTTGTACGGGGGAGATGGGGAAAAACTGTTTTTT. It is translated as CASSLYGGDGEKLFF. Looking up the rest from reference TRBV5-5 and TRBJ1-4 gives the full variable domain: DAGVTQSPTHLIKTRGQQVTLRCSPISGHKSVSWYQQVLGQGPQFIFQYYEKEERGRGNFPDRFSARQFPNYSSELNVNALLLGDSALYLCASSLYGGDGEKLFFGSGTQLSVL.